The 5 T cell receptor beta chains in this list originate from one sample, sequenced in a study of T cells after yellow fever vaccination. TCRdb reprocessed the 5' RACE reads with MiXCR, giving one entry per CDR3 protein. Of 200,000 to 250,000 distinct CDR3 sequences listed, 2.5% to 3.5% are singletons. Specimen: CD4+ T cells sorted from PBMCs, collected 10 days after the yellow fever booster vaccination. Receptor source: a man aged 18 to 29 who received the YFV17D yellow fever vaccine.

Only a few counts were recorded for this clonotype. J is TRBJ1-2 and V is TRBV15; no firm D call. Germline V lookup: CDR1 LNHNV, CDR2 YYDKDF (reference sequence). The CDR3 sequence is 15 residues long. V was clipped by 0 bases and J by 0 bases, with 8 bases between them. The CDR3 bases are TGTGCCACCAGCAGAGACGAGGCGGCTAACTATGGCTACACCTTC. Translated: CATSRDEAANYGYTF.

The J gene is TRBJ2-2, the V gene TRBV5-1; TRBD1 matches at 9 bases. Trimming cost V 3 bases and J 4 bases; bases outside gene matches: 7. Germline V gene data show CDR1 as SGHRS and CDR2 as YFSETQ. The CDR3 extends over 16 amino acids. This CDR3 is CASSSGQGDSTGELFF. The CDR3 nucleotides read TGCGCCAGCAGCTCGGGACAGGGAGATAGCACCGGGGAGCTGTTTTTT.

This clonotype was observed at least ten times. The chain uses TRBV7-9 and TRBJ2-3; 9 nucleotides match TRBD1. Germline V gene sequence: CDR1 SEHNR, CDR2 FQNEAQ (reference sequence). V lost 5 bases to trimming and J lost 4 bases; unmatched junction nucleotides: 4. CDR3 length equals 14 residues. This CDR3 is CASSRQGGADTQYF. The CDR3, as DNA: TGTGCCAGCAGCCGACAGGGGGGAGCAGATACGCAGTATTTT.

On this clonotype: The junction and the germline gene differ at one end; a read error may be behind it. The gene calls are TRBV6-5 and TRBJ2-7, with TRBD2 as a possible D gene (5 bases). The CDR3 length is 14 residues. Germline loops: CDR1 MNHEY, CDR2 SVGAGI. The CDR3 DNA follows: TGTGCCAGCAGCCCCCGGAGGAGCTCCTACGAGCAGCACTTC. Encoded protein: CASSPRRSSYEQHF.

CDR3 DNA: TGTGCCAGCAGCGAGGACAGGCTGGAAAAACTGTTTTTT. Translation: CASSEDRLEKLFF. The J gene is TRBJ1-4, the V gene TRBV4-2, with 7 bases aligning to TRBD1. The CDR3 length is 13 residues. CDR1 and CDR2 (germline): LGHNA, YNFKEQ. Losses at the gene ends were 5 bases for V and 8 bases for J; bases not matched to a gene: 5.